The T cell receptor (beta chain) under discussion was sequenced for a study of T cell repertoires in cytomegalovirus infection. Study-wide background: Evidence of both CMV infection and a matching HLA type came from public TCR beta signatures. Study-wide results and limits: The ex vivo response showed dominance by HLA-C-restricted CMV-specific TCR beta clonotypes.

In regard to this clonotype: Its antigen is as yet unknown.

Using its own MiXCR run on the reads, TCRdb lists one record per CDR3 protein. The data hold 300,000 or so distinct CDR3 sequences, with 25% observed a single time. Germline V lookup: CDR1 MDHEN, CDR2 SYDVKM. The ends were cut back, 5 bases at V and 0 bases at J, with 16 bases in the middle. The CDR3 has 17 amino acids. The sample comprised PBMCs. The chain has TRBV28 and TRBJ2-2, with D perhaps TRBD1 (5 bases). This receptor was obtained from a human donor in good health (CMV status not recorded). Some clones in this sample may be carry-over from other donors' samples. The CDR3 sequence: CASSLSQGLANTGELFF. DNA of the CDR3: TGTGCCAGCAGTCTTAGCCAGGGCCTCGCGAACACCGGGGAGCTGTTTTTT. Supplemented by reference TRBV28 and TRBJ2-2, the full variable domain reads DVKVTQSSRYLVKRTGEKVFLECVQDMDHENMFWYRQDPGLGLRLIYFSYDVKMKEKGDIPEGYSVSREKKERFSLILESASTNQTSMYLCASSLSQGLANTGELFFGEGSRLTVL.